The present T cell receptor (beta chain) was sequenced within a study of T cells in localized non-small cell lung cancer. Concerning this clone: The antigen is undetermined.

Study results and limitations: Turning up in adjacent lung were a median roughly 60 of the top 100 tumor clones. The study found T cell clonality highest in uninvolved adjacent lung, above tumor. Because researchers sequenced only one region of the tumor, heterogeneity is still possible. Higher T cell density in the blood was associated with longer overall survival, whereas higher adjacent-lung clonality associated with shorter survival.

The table came from immunoSEQ multiplex PCR; TCRdb's copy has only in-frame clones and leaves some out. The sample contains tens of thousands of clones, roughly 86% of which appear only once. Per the germline V gene, CDR1 is MGHDK and CDR2 is SYGVNS. The CDR3 length is 13 residues. V was cut by 3 bases and J by 5 bases, with 10 bases left in between. The chain links TRBV25-1 to TRBJ1-1; D not certain. The TCR was taken from a woman between 18 and 50 years old with stage III lung adenocarcinoma. The specimen comprised peripheral blood, sampled before any cancer treatment. This chain's CDR3 is CASSESVRTEAFF. CDR3 sequence (DNA): TGTGCCAGCAGTGAGTCCGTCAGGACTGAAGCTTTCTTT.